This T cell receptor beta chain was captured by sequencing in a study of low-dose radiotherapy and immunotherapy resistance in tumors. Study-level information: Treatment of Cohort 2 consisted of 1 Gy per fraction every two weeks, amounting to 13 Gy over 26 weeks.

With TRAV- and TRBV-specific primers, first-strand cDNA was made, covering the alpha and beta chains. TCRs underwent roughly 19 PCR cycles of amplification with a constant-region primer and V-primer adapter. Amplification of isolated mRNA was accomplished via in vitro transcription. Each CDR3 protein gets one entry after TCRdb re-called the reads with MiXCR. In the table there are about 6,600 distinct CDR3 sequences, roughly half of which are singletons. The sequence was collected from a human donor with advanced metastatic prostate, ovarian, gallbladder or colorectal cancer (not recorded which). This table probably holds off-target reads from a library built for another chain.

CDR3 loop: CASRESTGGAVNTEAFF. Here the CDR3 DNA reads TGTGCCAGCCGTGAAAGCACAGGGGGCGCGGTGAACACTGAAGCTTTCTTT. V and J are TRBV5-5 and TRBJ1-1; TRBD1 aligns across 9 bases. J lost 0 bases, V lost 7 bases, and 13 bases had no gene match. Germline V gives CDR1 SGHKS, CDR2 YYEKEE (reference sequence). The CDR3 runs to 17 residues.